This T cell receptor (beta chain) emerged from a study of shared clonotypes between healthy human individuals. Repertoires were generated with immunoSEQ multiplex PCR, while TCRdb's copy carries only in-frame clones and drops some. Among 800,000 or so clones listed, around 96% were seen once. CDR3 length equals 16 residues. The V and J ends lost 1 base and 0 bases respectively, with 13 bases between them. Germline V gene data show CDR1 as SGHVS and CDR2 as FQNEAQ. Naive-designated CD8 cells lacked CD45RO, were positively enriched for CCR7, and omitted terminally differentiated effector memory CD45RA+ cells.

The receptor comes from a man aged 25 to 40 in good health. The chain joins TRBV7-8 to TRBJ2-7; D is uncertain. The sample consisted of naive CD8+ T cells sorted from blood. For the CDR3, the DNA is TGTGCCAGCAGCTTAGTCGCCGGGCTTAGCTCCTACGAGCAGTACTTC. Encoded protein: CASSLVAGLSSYEQYF.